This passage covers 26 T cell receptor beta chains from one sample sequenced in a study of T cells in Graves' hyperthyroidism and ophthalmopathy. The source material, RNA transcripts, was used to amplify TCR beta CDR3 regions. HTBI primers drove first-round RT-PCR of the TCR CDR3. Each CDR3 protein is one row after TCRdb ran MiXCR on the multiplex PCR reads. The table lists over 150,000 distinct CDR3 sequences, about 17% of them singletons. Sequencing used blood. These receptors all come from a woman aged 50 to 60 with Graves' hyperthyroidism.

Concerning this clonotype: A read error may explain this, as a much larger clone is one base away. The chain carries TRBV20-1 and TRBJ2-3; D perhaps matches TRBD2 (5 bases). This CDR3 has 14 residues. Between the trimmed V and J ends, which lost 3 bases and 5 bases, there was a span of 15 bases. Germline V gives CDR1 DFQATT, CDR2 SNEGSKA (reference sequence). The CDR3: CSARQQRVRDTQYF. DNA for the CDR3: TGCAGTGCTAGGCAACAGAGGGTGAGAGATACGCAGTATTTT.

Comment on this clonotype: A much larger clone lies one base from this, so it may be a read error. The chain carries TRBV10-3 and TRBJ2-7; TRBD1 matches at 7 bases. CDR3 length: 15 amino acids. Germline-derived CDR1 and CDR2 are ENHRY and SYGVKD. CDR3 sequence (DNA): TGTGCCACTTCGGGGTGGGACAGTACCTCCTCCGAGCAGTACTTC. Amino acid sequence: CATSGWDSTSSEQYF.

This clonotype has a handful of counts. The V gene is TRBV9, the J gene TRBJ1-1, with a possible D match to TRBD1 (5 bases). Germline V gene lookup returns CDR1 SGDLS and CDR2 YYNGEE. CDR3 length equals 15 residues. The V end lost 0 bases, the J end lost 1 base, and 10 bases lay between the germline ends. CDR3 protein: CASSVVGTANTEAFF. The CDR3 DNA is TGTGCCAGCAGCGTAGTTGGGACGGCGAACACTGAAGCTTTCTTT.

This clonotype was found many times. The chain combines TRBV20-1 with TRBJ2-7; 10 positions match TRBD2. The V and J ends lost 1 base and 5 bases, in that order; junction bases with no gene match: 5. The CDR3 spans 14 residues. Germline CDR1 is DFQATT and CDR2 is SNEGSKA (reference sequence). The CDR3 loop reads CSARVHSGRNEQYF. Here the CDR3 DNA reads TGCAGTGCTAGAGTCCATAGCGGGAGGAACGAGCAGTACTTC.

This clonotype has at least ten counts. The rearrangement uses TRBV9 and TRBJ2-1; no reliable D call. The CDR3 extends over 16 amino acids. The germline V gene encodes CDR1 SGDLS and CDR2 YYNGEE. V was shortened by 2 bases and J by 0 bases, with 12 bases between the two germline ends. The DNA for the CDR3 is TGTGCCAGCAGCGTCACGGGCGGTACCTCCTACAATGAGCAGTTCTTC. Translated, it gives CASSVTGGTSYNEQFF.

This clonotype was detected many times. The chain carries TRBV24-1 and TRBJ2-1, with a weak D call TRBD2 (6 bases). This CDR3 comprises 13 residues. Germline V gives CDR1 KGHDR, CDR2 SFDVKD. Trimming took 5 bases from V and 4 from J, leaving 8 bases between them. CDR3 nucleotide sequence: TGTGCCACCAGTGTTAGCGGATACAATGAGCAGTTCTTC. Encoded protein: CATSVSGYNEQFF.

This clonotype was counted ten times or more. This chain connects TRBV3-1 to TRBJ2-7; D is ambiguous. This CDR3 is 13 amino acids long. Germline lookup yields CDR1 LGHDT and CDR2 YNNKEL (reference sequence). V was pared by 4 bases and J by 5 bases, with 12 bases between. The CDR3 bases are TGTGCCAGCAGCCCGAATGCAAGGCACGAGCAGTACTTC. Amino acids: CASSPNARHEQYF.

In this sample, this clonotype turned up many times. The CDR3, as DNA: TGCGCCAGCAGCTTGGTTCTGGGTTTGAACACTGAAGCTTTCTTT. This encodes CASSLVLGLNTEAFF. This chain connects TRBV5-1 to TRBJ1-1, with D unresolved. The CDR3 is 15 amino acids. CDR1 is SGHRS and CDR2 is YFSETQ in the germline V gene. V lost 0 bases and J 0 bases, leaving 9 bases between the germline ends.

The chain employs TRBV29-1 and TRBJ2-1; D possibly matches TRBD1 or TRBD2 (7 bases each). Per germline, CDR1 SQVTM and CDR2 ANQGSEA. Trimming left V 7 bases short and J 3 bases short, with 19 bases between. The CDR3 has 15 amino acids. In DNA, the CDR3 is TGCAGCGCCCTAGGGAGGGGGCAAAGCTACAATGAGCAGTTCTTC. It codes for CSALGRGQSYNEQFF.

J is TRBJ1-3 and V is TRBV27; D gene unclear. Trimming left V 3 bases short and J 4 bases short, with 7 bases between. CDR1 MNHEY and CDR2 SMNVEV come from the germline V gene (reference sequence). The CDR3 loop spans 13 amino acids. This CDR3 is CASSLVRGNTIYF. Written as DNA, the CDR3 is TGTGCCAGCAGTTTGGTCAGGGGAAACACCATATATTTT.

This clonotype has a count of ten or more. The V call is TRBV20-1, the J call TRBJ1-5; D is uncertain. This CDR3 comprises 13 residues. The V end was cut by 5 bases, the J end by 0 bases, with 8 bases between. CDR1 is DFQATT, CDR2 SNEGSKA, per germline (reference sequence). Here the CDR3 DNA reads TGCAGTGCTTCAGTTGGTAGCAATCAGCCCCAGCATTTT. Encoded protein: CSASVGSNQPQHF.

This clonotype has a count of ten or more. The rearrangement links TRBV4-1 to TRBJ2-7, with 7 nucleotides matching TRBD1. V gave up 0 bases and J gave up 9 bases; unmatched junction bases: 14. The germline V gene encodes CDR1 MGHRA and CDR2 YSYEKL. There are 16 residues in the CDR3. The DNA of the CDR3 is TGCGCCAGCAGCCAAGAGGGGACAGCCGCGGTTAGTGGGCAGTACTTC. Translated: CASSQEGTAAVSGQYF.

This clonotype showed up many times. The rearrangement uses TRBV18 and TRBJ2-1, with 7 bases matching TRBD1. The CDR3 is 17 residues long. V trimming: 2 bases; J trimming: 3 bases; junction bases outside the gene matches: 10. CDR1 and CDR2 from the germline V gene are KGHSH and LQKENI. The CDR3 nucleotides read TGTGCCAGCTCACCAACGTCCGACAGGGCCGTCTACAATGAGCAGTTCTTC. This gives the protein CASSPTSDRAVYNEQFF.

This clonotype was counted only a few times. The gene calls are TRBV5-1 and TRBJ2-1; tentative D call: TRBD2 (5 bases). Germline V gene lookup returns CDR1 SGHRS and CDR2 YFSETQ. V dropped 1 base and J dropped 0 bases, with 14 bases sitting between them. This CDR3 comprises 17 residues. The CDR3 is CASSLSILASSYNEQFF. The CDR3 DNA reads TGCGCCAGCAGCTTGTCCATTCTAGCAAGCTCCTACAATGAGCAGTTCTTC.

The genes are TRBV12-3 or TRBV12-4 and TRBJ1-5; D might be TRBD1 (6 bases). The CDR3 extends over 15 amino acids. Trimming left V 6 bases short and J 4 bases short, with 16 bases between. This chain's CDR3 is CASSLGGVRNQPQHF. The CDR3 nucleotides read TGTGCCAGCAGCCTAGGGGGAGTCAGGAATCAGCCCCAGCATTTT.

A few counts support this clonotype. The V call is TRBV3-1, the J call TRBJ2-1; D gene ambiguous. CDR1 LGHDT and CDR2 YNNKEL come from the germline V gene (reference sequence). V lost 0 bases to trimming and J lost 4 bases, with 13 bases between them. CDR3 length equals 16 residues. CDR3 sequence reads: CASSQELLGFYNEQFF. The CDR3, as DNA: TGTGCCAGCAGCCAAGAGTTGTTAGGATTTTACAATGAGCAGTTCTTC.

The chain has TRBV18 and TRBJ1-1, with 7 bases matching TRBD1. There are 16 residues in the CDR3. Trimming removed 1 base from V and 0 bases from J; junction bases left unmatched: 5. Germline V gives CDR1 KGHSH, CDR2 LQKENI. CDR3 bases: TGTGCCAGCTCACCACTTCAAGGGGGCATGAACACTGAAGCTTTCTTT. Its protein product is CASSPLQGGMNTEAFF. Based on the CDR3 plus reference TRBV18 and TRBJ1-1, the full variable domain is NAGVMQNPRHLVRRRGQEARLRCSPMKGHSHVYWYRQLPEEGLKFMVYLQKENIIDESGMPKERFSAEFPKEGPSILRIQQVVRGDSAAYFCASSPLQGGMNTEAFFGQGTRLTVV.

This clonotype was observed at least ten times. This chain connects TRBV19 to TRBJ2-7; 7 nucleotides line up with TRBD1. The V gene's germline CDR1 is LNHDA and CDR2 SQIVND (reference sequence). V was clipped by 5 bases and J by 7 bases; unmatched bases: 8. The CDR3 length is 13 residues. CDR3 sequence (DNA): TGTGCCAGTAGTTCACAGGGGTGGTTGGAGCAGTACTTC. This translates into CASSSQGWLEQYF.

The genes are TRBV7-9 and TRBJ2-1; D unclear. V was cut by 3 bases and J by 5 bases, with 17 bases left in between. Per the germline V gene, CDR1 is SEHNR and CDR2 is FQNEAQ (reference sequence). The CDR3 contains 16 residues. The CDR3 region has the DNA TGTGCCAGCAGCTTGGCCTTAGGTGGAAGCGACAATGAGCAGTTCTTC. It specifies CASSLALGGSDNEQFF.

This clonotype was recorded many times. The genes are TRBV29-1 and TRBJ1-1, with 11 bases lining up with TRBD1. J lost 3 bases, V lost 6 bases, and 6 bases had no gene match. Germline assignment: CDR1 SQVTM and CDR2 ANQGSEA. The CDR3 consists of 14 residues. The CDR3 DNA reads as TGCAGCGTCTGGACAGGGGGCAGTGACACTGAAGCTTTCTTT. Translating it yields CSVWTGGSDTEAFF. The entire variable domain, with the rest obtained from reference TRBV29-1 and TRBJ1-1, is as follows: SAVISQKPSRDICQRGTSLTIQCQVDSQVTMMFWYRQQPGQSLTLIATANQGSEATYESGFVIDKFPISRPNLTFSTLTVSNMSPEDSSIYLCSVWTGGSDTEAFFGQGTRLTVV.

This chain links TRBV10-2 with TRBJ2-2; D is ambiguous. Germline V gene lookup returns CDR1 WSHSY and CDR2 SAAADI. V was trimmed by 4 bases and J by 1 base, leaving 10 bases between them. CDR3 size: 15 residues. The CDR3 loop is CASSASIKNTGELFF. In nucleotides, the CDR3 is TGCGCCAGCAGTGCTTCGATCAAGAACACCGGGGAGCTGTTTTTT.

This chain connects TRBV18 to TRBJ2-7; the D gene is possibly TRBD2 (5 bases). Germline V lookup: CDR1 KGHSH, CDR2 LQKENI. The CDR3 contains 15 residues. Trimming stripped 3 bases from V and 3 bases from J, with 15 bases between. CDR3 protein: CASSPLGESVYEQYF. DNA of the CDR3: TGTGCCAGCTCACCTCTGGGAGAATCGGTCTACGAGCAGTACTTC.

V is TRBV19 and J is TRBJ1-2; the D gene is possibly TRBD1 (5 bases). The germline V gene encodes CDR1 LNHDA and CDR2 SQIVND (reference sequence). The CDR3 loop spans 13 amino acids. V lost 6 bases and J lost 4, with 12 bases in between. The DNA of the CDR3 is TGTGCCAGTAGGACGACAGAGATCTATGGCTACACCTTC. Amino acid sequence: CASRTTEIYGYTF. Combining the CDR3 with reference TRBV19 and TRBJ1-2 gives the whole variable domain DGGITQSPKYLFRKEGQNVTLSCEQNLNHDAMYWYRQDPGQGLRLIYYSQIVNDFQKGDIAEGYSVSREKKESFPLTVTSAQKNPTAFYLCASRTTEIYGYTFGSGTRLTVV.

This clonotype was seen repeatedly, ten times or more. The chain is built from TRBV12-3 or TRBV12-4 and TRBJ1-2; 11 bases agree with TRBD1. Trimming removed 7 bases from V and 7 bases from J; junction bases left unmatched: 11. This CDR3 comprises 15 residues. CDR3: CASNPRDRGFFGYTF. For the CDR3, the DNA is TGTGCCAGCAACCCAAGGGACAGGGGGTTTTTTGGCTACACCTTC.

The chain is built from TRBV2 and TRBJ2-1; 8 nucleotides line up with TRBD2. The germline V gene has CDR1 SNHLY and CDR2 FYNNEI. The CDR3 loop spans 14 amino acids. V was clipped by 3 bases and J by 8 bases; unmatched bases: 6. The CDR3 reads CASSESGRADEQFF. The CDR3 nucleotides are TGTGCCAGCAGTGAGTCCGGGAGGGCCGATGAGCAGTTCTTC.

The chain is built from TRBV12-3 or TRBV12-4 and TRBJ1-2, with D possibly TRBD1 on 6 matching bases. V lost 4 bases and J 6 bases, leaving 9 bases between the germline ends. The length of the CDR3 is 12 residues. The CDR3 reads CASSSQGNGYTF. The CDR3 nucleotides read TGTGCCAGCAGTTCTCAGGGGAATGGCTACACCTTC.